These 29 T cell receptor beta chains share one sample of origin, sequenced in a study of T cells after yellow fever vaccination. In TCRdb, the 5' RACE reads were re-called with MiXCR into one record per CDR3 protein. The sample includes a few hundred thousand distinct CDR3 sequences, 6.7% of them seen just once. The sequencing here drew on CD4+ T cells sorted from PBMCs, taken on the day of the yellow fever booster vaccination. The origin of the receptors is a man in his thirties or forties who received the YFV17D yellow fever vaccine.

The chain recombines TRBV20-1 with TRBJ2-5; perhaps TRBD2 as D (6 bases). CDR1 is DFQATT and CDR2 is SNEGSKA in the germline V gene (reference sequence). This CDR3 is 14 amino acids long. V was clipped by 3 bases and J by 5 bases, with 16 bases between them. The CDR3: CSASSGPAGETQYF. The DNA for the CDR3 is TGCAGTGCTAGTAGCGGTCCGGCCGGGGAGACCCAGTACTTC.

This sequence joins TRBV5-4 and TRBJ2-5, with D unresolved. The CDR3 length is 14 residues. V was shortened by 2 bases and J by 0 bases, with 8 bases between the two germline ends. Germline values: CDR1 SGHNT, CDR2 YYREEE (reference sequence). CDR3 DNA sequence: TGTGCCAGCAGCTTTGACATACACCAAGAGACCCAGTACTTC. Its translation: CASSFDIHQETQYF. Full variable domain (remainder filled in from reference TRBV5-4 and TRBJ2-5): ETGVTQSPTHLIKTRGQQVTLRCSSQSGHNTVSWYQQALGQGPQFIFQYYREEENGRGNFPPRFSGLQFPNYSSELNVNALELDDSALYLCASSFDIHQETQYFGPGTRLLVL.

The sample holds many counts of this clonotype. The chain carries TRBV28 and TRBJ2-1, with 9 bases that match TRBD1. The CDR3 loop spans 15 amino acids. Trimming removed 6 bases from V and 9 bases from J; junction bases left unmatched: 12. In germline, CDR1 is MDHEN, CDR2 SYDVKM. CDR3 region: CASRQGGQGIREQFF. In DNA, the CDR3 is TGTGCCAGCAGGCAGGGGGGACAGGGAATACGTGAGCAGTTCTTC.

Ten or more counts support this clonotype. CDR3 region: CSAEGGVNEKLFF. In nucleotides, the CDR3 is TGCAGTGCAGAAGGGGGTGTGAATGAAAAACTGTTTTTT. This chain uses TRBV20-1 with TRBJ1-4; D is possibly TRBD1 (6 bases). CDR1 is DFQATT and CDR2 is SNEGSKA in the germline V gene (reference sequence). Trimming removed 6 bases at V and 5 bases at J, with 13 bases between. The CDR3 consists of 13 residues.

This clonotype occurred many times. This chain links TRBV7-6 with TRBJ2-7; TRBD1 matches 7 bases. V shed 9 bases, J shed 1 base, and the junction held 3 bases outside the gene matches. CDR1 and CDR2 (germline): SGHVS, FNYEAQ. The CDR3 consists of 12 residues. DNA of the CDR3: TGTGCCAGTGGGACAGCATCCTACGAGCAGTACTTC. Translating it yields CASGTASYEQYF.

This clonotype was seen a handful of times. The chain combines TRBV6-4 with TRBJ2-6; possibly TRBD1 for D (6 bases). V was cut by 0 bases and J by 0 bases, with 6 bases left in between. Germline V gene sequence: CDR1 MRHNA, CDR2 SNTAGT. The CDR3 sequence is 16 residues long. The chain's CDR3 is CASSDSGGSGANVLTF. The CDR3 DNA sequence: TGTGCCAGCAGTGACTCAGGGGGCTCTGGGGCCAACGTCCTGACTTTC.

The chain links TRBV7-8 to TRBJ2-1, with 7 nucleotides matching TRBD1. Per the germline V gene, CDR1 is SGHVS and CDR2 is FQNEAQ. The CDR3 is 14 amino acids. J gave up 3 bases and V 5 bases, and 4 bases lay outside the gene matches. Here the CDR3 DNA reads TGTGCCAGCAGCGCTAGGGGGCTCTACAATGAGCAGTTCTTC. Translating gives CASSARGLYNEQFF.

The V and J genes are TRBV12-3 or TRBV12-4 and TRBJ2-7, with 9 bases matching TRBD1. The CDR3 contains 14 residues. Germline trimming cut 3 bases from V and 5 bases from J; bases unmatched to any gene: 5. The CDR3 sequence: CASSLNRGRDEQYF. CDR3 DNA: TGTGCCAGCAGTTTGAACAGGGGGCGCGACGAGCAGTACTTC.

V is TRBV12-3 or TRBV12-4 and J is TRBJ2-3; D remains ambiguous. The CDR3 is made up of 13 amino acids. V dropped 3 bases and J dropped 4 bases, with 8 bases sitting between them. CDR3 in DNA: TGTGCCAGCAGTTTCTCCAGAGCAGATACGCAGTATTTT. This gives the protein CASSFSRADTQYF.

The chain links TRBV6-2 or TRBV6-3 to TRBJ2-1, with 10 bases lining up with TRBD2. The trim removed 5 bases at V and 5 bases at J, leaving 6 bases unmatched. The CDR3 sequence is 15 residues long. Looked up from germline, CDR1 is MNHEY and CDR2 is SVGEGT. The DNA of the CDR3 is TGTGCCAGCAGTCCCAGCGGGAGGGCTCACAATGAGCAGTTCTTC. Translating gives CASSPSGRAHNEQFF.

Ten or more counts support this clonotype. This chain connects TRBV5-1 to TRBJ2-7, with 7 bases that match TRBD2. V lost 0 bases to trimming and J lost 5 bases; unmatched junction nucleotides: 11. The CDR3 runs to 16 residues. CDR1 and CDR2 from the germline V gene are SGHRS and YFSETQ. The CDR3 here is CASSLEGRELGHEQYF. CDR3 bases: TGCGCCAGCAGCTTGGAAGGGAGGGAGCTCGGTCACGAGCAGTACTTC.

This clonotype was found many times. The chain joins TRBV12-3 or TRBV12-4 to TRBJ1-1; D gene unclear. This CDR3 spans 14 amino acids. With 5 bases removed from V and 11 bases from J, the gap between germline ends came to 21 bases. As DNA, the CDR3 is TGTGCCAGCAGTCGGATGGGTGGTGCTGCGGGGGCTTTCTTT. It encodes CASSRMGGAAGAFF.

The V gene is TRBV5-4, the J gene TRBJ2-5, with 11 bases lining up with TRBD2. CDR1 is SGHNT and CDR2 is YYREEE in the germline V gene (reference sequence). This CDR3 has 16 amino acids. V lost 4 bases and J lost 5; bases outside the gene matches: 10. DNA for the CDR3: TGTGCCAGCAGCATAGGACTAGCGGGCGGACATGAGACCCAGTACTTC. Protein product: CASSIGLAGGHETQYF.

This clonotype appeared a few times. The V and J genes are TRBV20-1 and TRBJ1-5, with D possibly matching TRBD1 (5 bases). Per germline, CDR1 DFQATT and CDR2 SNEGSKA (reference sequence). The CDR3 is 14 amino acids. The ends were cut back, 3 bases at V and 3 bases at J, with 12 bases in the middle. DNA of the CDR3: TGCAGTGCTAGTGACGGGGGATACAATCAGCCCCAGCATTTT. It codes for CSASDGGYNQPQHF.

This clonotype appeared many times. The chain recombines TRBV20-1 with TRBJ2-7; 8 nucleotides match TRBD1. Per the germline V gene, CDR1 is DFQATT and CDR2 is SNEGSKA (reference sequence). CDR3 length: 15 residues. V gave up 6 bases and J gave up 3 bases; unmatched junction bases: 13. CDR3 sequence: CSAQGVLRFGYEQYF. CDR3 nucleotide sequence: TGCAGTGCACAGGGGGTTCTAAGGTTTGGCTACGAGCAGTACTTC.

In this sample, this clonotype turned up many times. The chain couples TRBV4-3 to TRBJ2-5; the D gene is possibly TRBD2 (6 bases). The CDR3 extends over 18 amino acids. From germline, CDR1 is LGHNA and CDR2 YSLEER. V lost 1 base and J lost 0, with 18 bases in between. The CDR3 loop reads CASSQGVGGTNYQETQYF. The DNA of the CDR3 is TGCGCCAGCAGCCAAGGAGTTGGAGGGACCAATTACCAAGAGACCCAGTACTTC.

This clonotype was seen a few times. This chain connects TRBV28 to TRBJ2-7; 8 nucleotides align to TRBD1. V lost 8 bases to trimming and J lost 2 bases; unmatched junction nucleotides: 5. This CDR3 region has 13 residues. Germline-derived CDR1 and CDR2 are MDHEN and SYDVKM. In DNA, the CDR3 is TGTGCCAGCGGGGACAGGAGAACCTACGAGCAGTACTTC. Translated, it gives CASGDRRTYEQYF.

This clonotype was recorded a few times. This sequence joins TRBV18 and TRBJ1-4, with D perhaps TRBD1 (5 bases). Germline V gene lookup returns CDR1 KGHSH and CDR2 LQKENI. The CDR3 contains 14 residues. V was shortened by 8 bases and J by 5 bases, with 15 bases between the two germline ends. CDR3 nucleotides: TGTGCCAGCCGACACGGGACGGAGAATGAAAAACTGTTTTTT. This gives the protein CASRHGTENEKLFF.

In this sample, this clonotype turned up many times. J is TRBJ2-7 and V is TRBV7-6, with D possibly matching TRBD2 (5 bases). CDR1 and CDR2 from the germline V gene are SGHVS and FNYEAQ. The CDR3 is 16 residues long. V was clipped by 10 bases and J by 4 bases, with 26 bases between them. The CDR3 nucleotides read TGTGCCACCTCTCACATCCTCGATTCGGGGTTATACGAGCAGTACTTC. Protein sequence: CATSHILDSGLYEQYF.

There are many counts of this clonotype. V gene TRBV2 combines with J gene TRBJ2-7; TRBD1 agrees at 10 bases. The length of the CDR3 is 15 residues. The trim removed 7 bases at V and 3 bases at J, leaving 9 bases unmatched. Per germline, CDR1 SNHLY and CDR2 FYNNEI. The CDR3 region is CASTLGQGGNYEQYF. The DNA of the CDR3 is TGTGCCAGCACCCTCGGACAGGGGGGAAACTACGAGCAGTACTTC.

This clonotype was recorded at least ten times. V usage is TRBV6-6 and J usage is TRBJ2-1; unclear D gene. The CDR3 has 13 residues. The V and J ends lost 8 bases and 7 bases respectively, with 15 bases between them. Germline V gene data show CDR1 as MNHNY and CDR2 as SVGAGI (reference sequence). Here the CDR3 reads CASGDEQQNEQFF. CDR3 DNA sequence: TGTGCCAGCGGCGATGAACAACAAAATGAGCAGTTCTTC.

This clonotype was observed many times. This rearrangement joins TRBV6-2 or TRBV6-3 to TRBJ2-3, with TRBD2 matching 13 bases. The CDR3 totals 16 residues. Germline V gene sequence: CDR1 MNHEY, CDR2 SVGEGT. V gave up 5 bases and J gave up 3 bases; unmatched junction bases: 5. The CDR3 DNA sequence: TGTGCCAGCAGTCCGAGGACTAGCGGGGGAACAGATACGCAGTATTTT. Residues: CASSPRTSGGTDTQYF.

This clonotype has at least ten counts. This chain connects TRBV29-1 to TRBJ2-3; tentatively, D is TRBD2 (5 bases). The germline V gene encodes CDR1 SQVTM and CDR2 ANQGSEA. This CDR3 has 12 amino acids. Trimming left V 5 bases short and J 4 bases short, with 10 bases between. The CDR3 here is CSVFPGADTQYF. Written as DNA, the CDR3 is TGCAGCGTTTTCCCCGGGGCAGATACGCAGTATTTT.

As DNA, the CDR3 is TGTGCCAGCAGCGCACGTGGCGACAGGGCGGTCTACGAGCAGTACTTC. Its translation: CASSARGDRAVYEQYF. The chain combines TRBV9 with TRBJ2-7; TRBD1 matches at 7 bases. CDR3 length equals 16 residues. The V gene's germline CDR1 is SGDLS and CDR2 YYNGEE. After removal of 3 bases from V and 3 bases from J, the junction contained 12 bases not matched to a gene.

Comments on this clonotype: A much bigger clone sits one base away, suggesting this may be a read error. The V and J genes are TRBV3-1 and TRBJ2-6, with 8 bases fitting TRBD1. The ends lost 4 bases at V and 0 bases at J; junction bases unmatched: 11. The CDR3 has 19 amino acids. The V gene's germline CDR1 is LGHDT and CDR2 YNNKEL (reference sequence). The CDR3 sequence is CASSPSLGQDHSGANVLTF. The DNA for the CDR3 is TGTGCCAGCAGCCCTTCGTTGGGACAGGATCACTCTGGGGCCAACGTCCTGACTTTC. The variable domain in full, with the rest retrieved from reference TRBV3-1 and TRBJ2-6, is DTAVSQTPKYLVTQMGNDKSIKCEQNLGHDTMYWYKQDSKKFLKIMFSYNNKELIINETVPNRFSPKSPDKAHLNLHINSLELGDSAVYFCASSPSLGQDHSGANVLTFGAGSRLTVL.

The V gene is TRBV18, the J gene TRBJ2-7, with D perhaps being TRBD1 or TRBD2 (5 bases each). Germline CDR1 is KGHSH and CDR2 is LQKENI. The V end lost 2 bases, the J end lost 3 bases, and 11 bases lay between the germline ends. The CDR3 loop spans 14 amino acids. CDR3 in DNA: TGTGCCAGCTCACCAGACGGGACGGGCTACGAGCAGTACTTC. Protein: CASSPDGTGYEQYF.

This clonotype was observed a handful of times. This chain joins TRBV24-1 and TRBJ2-1; D not certain. Germline V gives CDR1 KGHDR, CDR2 SFDVKD. The CDR3 is 15 residues long. With 0 bases removed from V and 4 bases from J, the gap between germline ends came to 9 bases. The CDR3 is CATSDLMTPYNEQFF. DNA of the CDR3: TGTGCCACCAGTGATTTGATGACACCTTACAATGAGCAGTTCTTC.

The table lists this clonotype with many counts. V is TRBV20-1 and J is TRBJ2-7; D is uncertain. The length of the CDR3 is 14 residues. Deletions cut 5 bases from V and 7 bases from J, with 21 bases between. Germline V gives CDR1 DFQATT, CDR2 SNEGSKA (reference sequence). The CDR3 region has the DNA TGCAGTGCTGGACCTCCCGGCGCGGCTGCGGAGCAGTACTTC. As protein: CSAGPPGAAAEQYF.

This clonotype has at least ten counts. CDR3 in DNA: TGCAGTGCTAGAGACGTCGTAGCGGGAGGGCCGGATTACGAGCAGTACTTC. Translating gives CSARDVVAGGPDYEQYF. The V and J genes are TRBV20-1 and TRBJ2-7; 11 nucleotides agree with TRBD2. This CDR3 region has 17 residues. V dropped 0 bases and J dropped 4; count of bases not matched to a gene: 11. CDR1 is DFQATT, CDR2 SNEGSKA, per germline (reference sequence).